What follows are 29 T cell receptor beta chains derived from one specimen sequenced in a study of cytomegalovirus exposure and HLA in healthy donors. Use of 60 Vbeta and 13 Jbeta primers characterized the PCR. The method was immunoSEQ multiplex PCR; TCRdb's version includes in-frame clones alone and lacks a portion of them. The sample lists around 120,000 clones; around 76% were seen once. The source material was PBMCs. These receptors all come from a man aged 55 to 69 in good health and CMV-seropositive.

This clone was seen more than once but under ten times. This rearrangement joins TRBV4-1 to TRBJ1-5, with TRBD1 matching 10 bases. V lost 0 bases, J lost 5 bases, and 4 bases stayed unmatched. The CDR3 has 16 residues. Germline V gene data show CDR1 as MGHRA and CDR2 as YSYEKL. CDR3 protein: CASSQDRDRGYQPQHF. The DNA of the CDR3 is TGCGCCAGCAGCCAAGATCGGGACAGGGGATATCAGCCCCAGCATTTT.

V usage is TRBV28 and J usage is TRBJ1-2, with D perhaps matching TRBD1 (5 bases). This CDR3 is 14 amino acids long. The V end was cut by 5 bases, the J end by 8 bases, with 18 bases between. Germline CDR1 MDHEN, CDR2 SYDVKM. The CDR3, as DNA: TGTGCCAGCAGTGGAGTAGGACAATTCAGAGGCTACACCTTC. This sequence encodes CASSGVGQFRGYTF.

In its sample, this clone was seen a few times. The genes are TRBV4-1 and TRBJ2-7; 9 positions agree with TRBD1. The CDR3 has 14 residues. Germline CDR1 is MGHRA and CDR2 is YSYEKL. The V and J ends lost 3 bases and 7 bases, in that order; junction bases with no gene match: 7. CDR3 nucleotide sequence: TGCGCCAGCAGCCATCGCCAGGACAGGGGAGAGCAGTACTTC. Protein: CASSHRQDRGEQYF.

This chain links TRBV5-6 with TRBJ2-7; tentatively, D is TRBD2 (6 bases). The CDR3 length is 15 residues. Germline lookup yields CDR1 SGHDT and CDR2 YYEEEE. The V end lost 0 bases, the J end lost 3 bases, and 13 bases lay between the germline ends. For the CDR3, the DNA is TGTGCCAGCAGCTTGGGGGGTCAGGGAGGCTACGAGCAGTACTTC. It yields the protein CASSLGGQGGYEQYF.

The J gene is TRBJ2-7, the V gene TRBV18; unclear D gene. From germline, CDR1 is KGHSH and CDR2 LQKENI. V lost 1 base, J lost 1 base, and 8 bases lay in between. The CDR3 is 14 residues long. The CDR3 spells CASSPRARSYEQYF. The CDR3 nucleotides are TGTGCCAGCTCACCACGGGCCAGGTCCTACGAGCAGTACTTC.

This chain connects TRBV6-1 to TRBJ2-2, with 13 bases identical to TRBD2. Germline CDR1 is MNHNS and CDR2 is SASEGT. The CDR3 runs to 15 residues. The V segment lost 7 bases and the J segment 7 bases; nucleotides outside the gene matches: 6. The CDR3 sequence: CASTSGLAGSGELFF. For the CDR3, the DNA is TGTGCCAGCACGTCGGGACTAGCGGGGAGCGGGGAGCTGTTTTTT.

The chain is built from TRBV27 and TRBJ2-5; TRBD2 aligns across 7 bases. Germline-derived CDR1 and CDR2 are MNHEY and SMNVEV (reference sequence). CDR3 size: 16 residues. Losses at the gene ends were 4 bases for V and 5 bases for J; bases not matched to a gene: 13. The CDR3 sequence: CASSSLLARGRETQYF. The CDR3 region has the DNA TGTGCCAGCAGTTCCCTACTAGCGAGAGGAAGGGAGACCCAGTACTTC.

The rearrangement joins TRBV27 to TRBJ1-6; 9 nucleotides agree with TRBD1. The V and J ends lost 7 bases and 7 bases, in that order; junction bases with no gene match: 11. Germline CDR1 is MNHEY and CDR2 is SMNVEV (reference sequence). CDR3 length: 16 amino acids. CDR3 loop: CASTPFLGQGNSPLHF. The CDR3 DNA follows: TGTGCCAGCACCCCTTTTCTCGGACAGGGGAATTCACCCCTCCACTTT.

The CDR3 region has the DNA TGTGCCAGCAGCCAGGGCTATAATTCACCCCTCCACTTT. It encodes CASSQGYNSPLHF. V and J are TRBV9 and TRBJ1-6, with D possibly TRBD1 on 5 matching bases. The CDR3 covers 13 residues. Between the trimmed V and J ends, which lost 4 bases and 3 bases, there was a span of 5 bases. Germline values: CDR1 SGDLS, CDR2 YYNGEE.

The chain employs TRBV28 and TRBJ1-2; 7 positions agree with TRBD1. With V trimmed by 1 base and J by 1 base, 9 bases remained unmatched. Per germline, CDR1 MDHEN and CDR2 SYDVKM. This CDR3 region has 17 residues. The CDR3 DNA reads TGTGCCAGCAGTTTATTCGGGACAGTTGCCGGTAACTATGGCTACACCTTC. Protein product: CASSLFGTVAGNYGYTF.

V is TRBV30 and J is TRBJ1-1; TRBD1 matches at 9 bases. There are 16 residues in the CDR3. Germline CDR1 and CDR2: GTSNPN and SVGIG (reference sequence). The V gene end was trimmed by 3 bases and the J gene end by 6 bases; junction bases not matched to a gene: 14. This chain's CDR3 is CAWSPLRGTGTAEAFF. The DNA of the CDR3 is TGTGCCTGGAGCCCTCTCCGGGGGACAGGGACTGCTGAAGCTTTCTTT.

A few counts support this clone. The rearrangement joins TRBV6-4 to TRBJ1-1; D call uncertain. The CDR3 has 14 residues. Germline lookup yields CDR1 MRHNA and CDR2 SNTAGT. Trimming cost V 2 bases and J 1 base, with 8 bases left between them. The CDR3 DNA reads TGTGCCAGCAGTGACGAACCAGGGAACACTGAAGCTTTCTTT. Translation gives CASSDEPGNTEAFF.

The rearrangement links TRBV9 to TRBJ1-3; 7 bases agree with TRBD1. Germline V lookup: CDR1 SGDLS, CDR2 YYNGEE. The CDR3 has 17 amino acids. V lost 0 bases, J lost 4 bases, and 10 bases stayed unmatched. Here the CDR3 DNA reads TGTGCCAGCAGCGTAGGACAGGGAGGAGCGATCGGAAACACCATATATTTT. Its protein is CASSVGQGGAIGNTIYF.

The V gene is TRBV28, the J gene TRBJ1-2; D is ambiguous. The CDR3 length is 15 residues. V lost 4 bases to trimming and J lost 2 bases, with 14 bases between them. Germline V gene data show CDR1 as MDHEN and CDR2 as SYDVKM. CDR3 in amino acids: CASSSTGIGNYGYTF. The CDR3 DNA is TGTGCCAGCAGTTCGACCGGGATAGGGAACTATGGCTACACCTTC.

This clone has a handful of counts. V usage is TRBV9 and J usage is TRBJ1-1; 9 nucleotides line up with TRBD1. Germline V CDR1 and CDR2: SGDLS, YYNGEE. Trimming took 3 bases from V and 1 from J; bases not matched to a gene: 1. The CDR3 runs to 14 residues. The CDR3 sequence is CASSEGQGNTEAFF. In nucleotides, the CDR3 is TGTGCCAGCAGCGAGGGACAGGGGAACACTGAAGCTTTCTTT.

The J gene is TRBJ1-1, the V gene TRBV7-9; 8 nucleotides match TRBD1. Unmatched junction bases numbered 7, after V lost 4 bases and J lost 0 bases. CDR1 SEHNR and CDR2 FQNEAQ come from the germline V gene (reference sequence). The CDR3 consists of 16 residues. This CDR3 reads CASSWGWTGLNTEAFF. The DNA for the CDR3 is TGTGCCAGCAGCTGGGGGTGGACAGGGCTGAACACTGAAGCTTTCTTT. The variable domain in full, completed from reference TRBV7-9 and TRBJ1-1, reads DTGVSQNPRHKITKRGQNVTFRCDPISEHNRLYWYRQTLGQGPEFLTYFQNEAQLEKSRLLSDRFSAERPKGSFSTLEIQRTEQGDSAMYLCASSWGWTGLNTEAFFGQGTRLTVV.

The chain is built from TRBV5-1 and TRBJ1-1; D is unresolved. This CDR3 is built from 14 residues. V gave up 0 bases and J gave up 6 bases, with 12 bases separating them. Germline V gives CDR1 SGHRS, CDR2 YFSETQ. The CDR3 sequence is CASSLEAGVAEAFF. The DNA of the CDR3 is TGCGCCAGCAGCTTGGAGGCGGGCGTGGCTGAAGCTTTCTTT.

The rearrangement joins TRBV18 to TRBJ1-4, with TRBD1 matching over 9 bases. Looked up from germline, CDR1 is KGHSH and CDR2 is LQKENI. This CDR3 contains 15 residues. After removal of 0 bases from V and 4 bases from J, the junction contained 0 bases not matched to a gene. The CDR3 loop is CASSPPGQGNEKLFF. In DNA form, the CDR3 reads TGTGCCAGCTCACCACCGGGACAGGGTAATGAAAAACTGTTTTTT.

DNA of the CDR3: TGTGCCAGCAGTGAGGGTGAGACGGAGAAGGATTCACCCCTCCACTTT. Its protein product is CASSEGETEKDSPLHF. The chain links TRBV2 to TRBJ1-6; D gene ambiguous. Trimming left V 3 bases short and J 8 bases short, with 17 bases between. This CDR3 has 16 residues. Germline loops: CDR1 SNHLY, CDR2 FYNNEI.

The rearrangement links TRBV11-2 to TRBJ2-4; D remains unclear. CDR3 length: 17 amino acids. Trimming cost V 0 bases and J 0 bases, with 12 bases left between them. Germline CDR1 is SGHAT and CDR2 is FQNNGV. CDR3: CASSLDSRRVAKNIQYF. In nucleotides, the CDR3 is TGTGCCAGCAGCTTAGATTCGCGGCGTGTAGCCAAAAACATTCAGTACTTC.

The J gene is TRBJ2-7, the V gene TRBV4-2; 12 positions match TRBD2. Per germline, CDR1 LGHNA and CDR2 YNFKEQ. There are 16 residues in the CDR3. The V gene end was trimmed by 1 base and the J gene end by 0 bases; junction bases not matched to a gene: 1. In nucleotides, the CDR3 is TGTGCCAGCAGCCAAGGGACTAGCGGGGTCTCCTACGAGCAGTACTTC. It codes for CASSQGTSGVSYEQYF.

The chain uses TRBV6-5 and TRBJ1-1, with 11 nucleotides matching TRBD1. The trim removed 6 bases at V and 6 bases at J, leaving 9 bases unmatched. CDR1 and CDR2 from the germline V gene are MNHEY and SVGAGI. The CDR3 covers 15 residues. The CDR3 sequence: CASRWTGGLAAEAFF. The DNA for the CDR3 is TGTGCCAGCAGATGGACAGGGGGCCTCGCGGCTGAAGCTTTCTTT.

This clone has a handful of counts. The V call is TRBV5-1, the J call TRBJ2-7; 9 bases line up with TRBD1. The germline gives CDR1 SGHRS, CDR2 YFSETQ. This CDR3 comprises 17 residues. J was trimmed by 2 bases and V by 0 bases; bases with no gene match: 9. DNA of the CDR3: TGCGCCAGCAGCTTGGTGCCAATGGACAGGGGTACCTACGAGCAGTACTTC. Protein product: CASSLVPMDRGTYEQYF.

This chain connects TRBV28 to TRBJ1-5; TRBD1 agrees at 10 bases. Germline CDR1 MDHEN, CDR2 SYDVKM. CDR3 length: 16 residues. The V gene end was trimmed by 7 bases and the J gene end by 11 bases; junction bases not matched to a gene: 17. CDR3 sequence (DNA): TGTGCCAGCACCTTATGGGGACAGGGGTCCCTCATGGCCCAGCATTTT. Amino acids: CASTLWGQGSLMAQHF.

The rearrangement uses TRBV7-2 and TRBJ2-6; the match to TRBD2 covers 8 bases. V was clipped by 1 base and J by 2 bases; unmatched bases: 10. The CDR3 contains 19 residues. In germline, CDR1 is SGHTA, CDR2 FQGNSA. DNA of the CDR3: TGTGCCAGCAGCTTAGTGTCGGGGGGGTCCCTCGCTGGGGCCAACGTCCTGACTTTC. Amino acids: CASSLVSGGSLAGANVLTF.

V and J are TRBV10-1 and TRBJ1-4; 9 positions match TRBD1. Germline CDR1 reads WNHNN; CDR2 reads SYGVQD (reference sequence). The CDR3 runs 13 residues. The V and J ends lost 10 bases and 5 bases, in that order; junction bases with no gene match: 5. The CDR3 loop reads CATQGAFNEKLFF. The CDR3 nucleotides read TGCGCCACACAGGGGGCGTTCAATGAAAAACTGTTTTTT.

The genes are TRBV21-1 and TRBJ1-2. TRBV21-1 is a pseudogene locus. The CDR3 runs 17 residues. The CDR3 reads CASSHPERQGGNYGYTF. The CDR3 coding sequence is TGTGCCAGCAGCCACCCAGAGAGGCAGGGAGGTAACTATGGCTACACCTTC.

This sequence joins TRBV29-1 and TRBJ1-4; 11 bases fit TRBD1. CDR1 SQVTM and CDR2 ANQGSEA come from the germline V gene. With 4 bases clipped from V and 7 bases from J, the junction kept 8 bases outside the gene matches. The CDR3 covers 15 residues. The CDR3 loop is CSVGTGGSTGEKLFF. In nucleotides, the CDR3 is TGCAGCGTTGGGACAGGGGGCTCTACAGGTGAAAAACTGTTTTTT. Complete variable domain (other parts from reference TRBV29-1 and TRBJ1-4): SAVISQKPSRDICQRGTSLTIQCQVDSQVTMMFWYRQQPGQSLTLIATANQGSEATYESGFVIDKFPISRPNLTFSTLTVSNMSPEDSSIYLCSVGTGGSTGEKLFFGSGTQLSVL.

The V and J genes are TRBV11-2 and TRBJ1-4; D is perhaps TRBD1 (6 bases). The CDR3 runs to 16 residues. Germline V lookup: CDR1 SGHAT, CDR2 FQNNGV. Trimming removed 6 bases from V and 8 bases from J, with 22 bases in between. CDR3 residues: CASRSWGGRFGEKLFF. The CDR3 DNA is TGTGCCAGCAGGTCCTGGGGGGGCAGGTTCGGAGAAAAACTGTTTTTT.